The 8 T cell receptor beta chains below come from one sample, sequenced in a study of cytomegalovirus exposure and HLA in healthy donors. 13 Jbeta primers and 60 Vbeta primers were used for the PCR. Measured with immunoSEQ multiplex PCR; TCRdb has only the in-frame clones, and not every one. The sample shows around 84,000 clones, roughly 80% of them seen only once. The specimen sequenced was PBMCs. The receptors were gathered from a human donor in good health.

This clone is medium-sized by share. V and J are TRBV5-6 and TRBJ2-1; D possibly corresponds to TRBD2 (5 bases). CDR3 length: 12 amino acids. The germline CDR1 and CDR2 sequences are SGHDT and YYEEEE. Trimming stripped 7 bases from V and 6 bases from J, with 11 bases between. The CDR3 nucleotides read TGTGCCAGCGGAGGATTACTCAATGAGCAGTTCTTC. Translated: CASGGLLNEQFF.

The V gene is TRBV7-9, the J gene TRBJ1-1; no definite D call. CDR3 length equals 15 residues. V lost 0 bases to trimming and J lost 0 bases, with 8 bases between them. Per germline, CDR1 SEHNR and CDR2 FQNEAQ (reference sequence). The CDR3 reads CASSLAMSVNTEAFF. In DNA, the CDR3 is TGTGCCAGCAGCTTAGCGATGTCGGTGAACACTGAAGCTTTCTTT.

The chain recombines TRBV7-2 with TRBJ1-2, with D possibly TRBD1 on 6 matching bases. The CDR3 runs to 13 residues. Per germline, CDR1 SGHTA and CDR2 FQGNSA. The V end was cut by 4 bases, the J end by 4 bases, with 10 bases between. The CDR3: CASSSGQTYGYTF. The CDR3, as DNA: TGTGCCAGCAGCTCCGGACAGACCTATGGCTACACCTTC.

The chain couples TRBV7-8 to TRBJ2-7; 14 bases line up with TRBD2. The CDR3 is 17 amino acids. Losses at the gene ends were 5 bases for V and 3 bases for J; bases not matched to a gene: 9. Germline V gene data show CDR1 as SGHVS and CDR2 as FQNEAQ. CDR3 region: CASSQEGGLAGGYEQYF. CDR3 in DNA: TGTGCCAGCAGCCAGGAAGGAGGACTAGCGGGGGGCTACGAGCAGTACTTC.

The V call is TRBV7-2, the J call TRBJ1-2, with D possibly being TRBD1 (5 bases). This CDR3 has 17 residues. Germline CDR1 and CDR2: SGHTA and FQGNSA. V lost 1 base to trimming and J lost 3 bases, with 18 bases between them. As DNA, the CDR3 is TGTGCCAGCAGCTTAGGCCGGGGGGTGTTGCGGGACTATGGCTACACCTTC. It translates to CASSLGRGVLRDYGYTF.

This chain links TRBV18 with TRBJ2-5; D not certain. The CDR3 loop spans 11 amino acids. V was trimmed by 3 bases and J by 5 bases, leaving 4 bases between them. Germline CDR1 and CDR2: KGHSH and LQKENI. This CDR3 reads CASSPEETQYF. CDR3 coding DNA: TGTGCCAGCTCACCGGAGGAGACCCAGTACTTC. Drawing the rest from reference TRBV18 and TRBJ2-5, the complete variable domain is NAGVMQNPRHLVRRRGQEARLRCSPMKGHSHVYWYRQLPEEGLKFMVYLQKENIIDESGMPKERFSAEFPKEGPSILRIQQVVRGDSAAYFCASSPEETQYFGPGTRLLVL.

J is TRBJ2-5 and V is TRBV7-9; 9 bases line up with TRBD2. The germline gives CDR1 SEHNR, CDR2 FQNEAQ (reference sequence). J was trimmed by 5 bases and V by 1 base; bases with no gene match: 11. The CDR3 sequence is 17 residues long. The CDR3 region is CASSLGDWRGGAETQYF. CDR3 nucleotides: TGTGCCAGCAGCTTAGGGGATTGGCGGGGGGGAGCGGAGACCCAGTACTTC. Filled out from reference TRBV7-9 and TRBJ2-5, the complete variable domain reads DTGVSQNPRHKITKRGQNVTFRCDPISEHNRLYWYRQTLGQGPEFLTYFQNEAQLEKSRLLSDRFSAERPKGSFSTLEIQRTEQGDSAMYLCASSLGDWRGGAETQYFGPGTRLLVL.

The chain joins TRBV4-3 to TRBJ2-1; 9 bases are a match to TRBD2. The trim removed 0 bases at V and 8 bases at J, leaving 8 bases unmatched. The CDR3 is 16 residues long. Per germline, CDR1 LGHNA and CDR2 YSLEER. The CDR3 region is CASSQDFRLAVDEQFF. As DNA, the CDR3 is TGCGCCAGCAGCCAAGATTTCCGACTAGCGGTAGATGAGCAGTTCTTC.